The 8 T cell receptor beta chains in this list originate from one sample, sequenced in a study. MiXCR, applied by TCRdb to the 5' RACE reads, yields one record per CDR3 protein. The sample records 55,000 to 75,000 distinct CDR3 sequences, approximately 29% being singletons. The sequencing input was tumor-infiltrating naive CD4+ T cells sorted from the breast tumor. The subset was: naive CD4+ T cells, CD4+CD45RA+CD25-. Every receptor here comes from a female donor with breast cancer.

On this clonotype itself: One end of the junction varies from germline; a read error may be responsible. The rearrangement uses TRBV5-1 and TRBJ1-1; 9 positions agree with TRBD1. The CDR3 runs to 14 residues. Germline-derived CDR1 and CDR2 are SGHRS and YFSETQ. CDR3 DNA sequence: TGCGTCAGCAGCATATTCACAGGGGGCTCTGAAGCTTTCTTT. Its protein product is CVSSIFTGGSEAFF.

This chain joins TRBV27 and TRBJ2-2, with D possibly TRBD2 on 5 matching bases. V lost 5 bases, J lost 3 bases, and 10 bases lay in between. Germline-derived CDR1 and CDR2 are MNHEY and SMNVEV (reference sequence). The CDR3 totals 14 residues. The CDR3 loop is CASSLGLYTGELFF. The CDR3 region has the DNA TGTGCCAGCAGTCTAGGACTTTACACCGGGGAGCTGTTTTTT.

V usage is TRBV4-2 and J usage is TRBJ1-2, with 12 nucleotides matching TRBD1. CDR1 LGHNA and CDR2 YNFKEQ come from the germline V gene. The CDR3 length is 16 residues. The J segment lost 5 bases and the V segment lost 0 bases, leaving 4 bases of the junction unmatched. CDR3 protein: CASSQDGGQGAYGYTF. The CDR3 region has the DNA TGTGCCAGCAGCCAAGATGGGGGACAGGGGGCGTATGGCTACACCTTC.

As to this clonotype: One base away lies a much larger clone, so this may be a sequencing read error. This chain uses TRBV7-2 with TRBJ1-1, with TRBD1 matching 7 bases. Trimming took 5 bases from V and 6 from J; bases not matched to a gene: 15. The length of the CDR3 is 16 residues. Germline V gives CDR1 SGHTA, CDR2 FQGNSA. The CDR3 region is CASSTRTGRLNAEAFF. The CDR3 DNA follows: TGTGCCAGCAGCACCCGGACAGGCCGACTTAACGCTGAAGCTTTCTTT.

Concerning this clonotype itself: A much larger clone lies a single base off, so this may be a read error. This sequence joins TRBV5-1 and TRBJ1-1; D is uncertain. Germline values: CDR1 SGHRS, CDR2 YFSETQ. Deletions cut 2 bases from V and 9 bases from J, with 14 bases between. The CDR3 extends over 13 amino acids. The CDR3 sequence is CASSFAGMTKAFF. In DNA form, the CDR3 reads TGCGCCAGCAGCTTCGCGGGGATGACTAAAGCTTTCTTT.

This clonotype is deemed medium-sized. The V gene is TRBV4-2, the J gene TRBJ1-6, with a possible D match to TRBD1 (5 bases). Germline CDR1 is LGHNA and CDR2 is YNFKEQ. Trimming removed 3 bases from V and 6 bases from J, with 15 bases in between. The CDR3 length is 16 residues. CDR3 DNA: TGTGCCAGCAGCCAGTCCAGGGTACTCATTAATTCACCCCTCCACTTT. This sequence encodes CASSQSRVLINSPLHF.

The chain has TRBV20-1 and TRBJ2-5; D gene uncertain. V gave up 0 bases and J gave up 1 base, with 9 bases separating them. CDR3 length: 14 amino acids. Germline V CDR1 and CDR2: DFQATT, SNEGSKA (reference sequence). CDR3 region: CSARDWASQETQYF. DNA for the CDR3: TGCAGTGCTAGAGATTGGGCCAGCCAAGAGACCCAGTACTTC.

This clonotype was observed at least ten times. This chain connects TRBV6-1 to TRBJ1-1, with D uncertain. CDR1 and CDR2 (germline): MNHNS, SASEGT. The CDR3 runs to 12 residues. Trimming pared 5 bases from V and 7 bases from J, leaving 11 bases between. For the CDR3, the DNA is TGTGCCAGCAGTCTCGAACGGGGTGAAGCTTTCTTT. Amino acids: CASSLERGEAFF.